Below, 16 T cell receptor beta chains from the same sample are listed, as sequenced in a study of blood T cell repertoires in COVID-19. Sequencing was performed with immunoSEQ multiplex PCR; in TCRdb, only in-frame clones are kept and a portion is missing. Altogether about 110,000 clones are present, about three quarters being singletons, with the ten largest covering 4% to 5.5%. Input material: peripheral blood. The receptors were gathered from a human donor in a cohort sampled during active or convalescent COVID-19.

This chain links TRBV5-5 with TRBJ2-3, with no clear D. V dropped 0 bases and J dropped 2 bases, with 4 bases sitting between them. CDR3 length: 13 amino acids. The germline V gene has CDR1 SGHKS and CDR2 YYEKEE (reference sequence). CDR3 residues: CASSLGHTDTQYF. CDR3 coding DNA: TGTGCCAGCAGCTTGGGTCACACAGATACGCAGTATTTT. The variable domain in full, with the rest retrieved from reference TRBV5-5 and TRBJ2-3, is DAGVTQSPTHLIKTRGQQVTLRCSPISGHKSVSWYQQVLGQGPQFIFQYYEKEERGRGNFPDRFSARQFPNYSSELNVNALLLGDSALYLCASSLGHTDTQYFGPGTRLTVL.

This clone was detected only once. Written as DNA, the CDR3 is TGTGCCAGCAGTGAACAAGGACAGCGAGCTAACTATGGCTACACCTTC. This sequence encodes CASSEQGQRANYGYTF. The chain combines TRBV28 with TRBJ1-2; TRBD1 might be the D (6 bases). V lost 5 bases and J lost 0, with 16 bases in between. Germline CDR1 is MDHEN and CDR2 is SYDVKM. The length of the CDR3 is 16 residues.

V and J are TRBV7-9 and TRBJ2-7; possibly TRBD1 for D (6 bases). The V and J ends lost 4 bases and 0 bases respectively, with 10 bases between them. The CDR3 consists of 14 residues. Germline V gives CDR1 SEHNR, CDR2 FQNEAQ (reference sequence). CDR3 residues: CASSSWTASYEQYF. DNA of the CDR3: TGTGCCAGCAGCTCGTGGACAGCCTCCTACGAGCAGTACTTC.

The chain has TRBV6-2 or TRBV6-3 and TRBJ2-7; TRBD2 matches 10 bases. Germline values: CDR1 MNHEY, CDR2 SVGEGT. This CDR3 has 17 amino acids. The V and J ends lost 4 bases and 3 bases, in that order; junction bases with no gene match: 12. The CDR3, as DNA: TGTGCCAGCAGTTTGAGTAGCGGGGGGTATCGCAGCTACGAGCAGTACTTC. Translation gives CASSLSSGGYRSYEQYF.

The CDR3 region is CSASDRSSTIYF. CDR3 in DNA: TGCAGTGCTAGTGACAGGTCGAGCACCATATATTTT. The chain uses TRBV20-1 and TRBJ1-3, with D perhaps matching TRBD1 (6 bases). V was shortened by 3 bases and J by 9 bases, with 12 bases between the two germline ends. This CDR3 comprises 12 residues. Germline CDR1 reads DFQATT; CDR2 reads SNEGSKA (reference sequence).

The chain couples TRBV24-1 to TRBJ2-3; D might be TRBD2 (5 bases). Deletions cut 2 bases from V and 4 bases from J, with 9 bases between. The CDR3 contains 14 residues. Germline loops: CDR1 KGHDR, CDR2 SFDVKD. The CDR3 DNA reads TGTGCCACCAGTGATTCTAGAGCGGCAGATACGCAGTATTTT. It translates to CATSDSRAADTQYF.

V and J are TRBV4-3 and TRBJ2-1; 8 bases are shared with TRBD2. Germline V gives CDR1 LGHNA, CDR2 YSLEER. The CDR3 covers 16 residues. V lost 0 bases to trimming and J lost 3 bases; unmatched junction nucleotides: 4. For the CDR3, the DNA is TGCGCCAGCAGCCAAGAGATAGCGGGAATCTACAATGAGCAGTTCTTC. It specifies CASSQEIAGIYNEQFF.

V and J are TRBV11-3 and TRBJ2-3, with TRBD1 identical over 7 bases. CDR1 and CDR2 from the germline V gene are SGHNT and YENEEA. J lost 4 bases, V lost 4 bases, and 2 bases had no gene match. The CDR3 totals 13 residues. The CDR3 loop is CASSSGQADTQYF. The DNA of the CDR3 is TGTGCCAGCAGCTCTGGACAGGCAGATACGCAGTATTTT.

The chain uses TRBV7-3 and TRBJ1-2, with 9 nucleotides matching TRBD1. This CDR3 is 14 amino acids long. Losses at the gene ends were 4 bases for V and 7 bases for J; bases not matched to a gene: 7. Germline values: CDR1 SGHTA, CDR2 FQGTGA. The CDR3 sequence: CASSWDGTGFGYTF. DNA for the CDR3: TGTGCCAGCAGCTGGGATGGGACAGGGTTTGGCTACACCTTC.

The V gene is TRBV7-9, the J gene TRBJ2-2, with 11 bases that match TRBD1. This CDR3 is built from 15 residues. Germline CDR1 and CDR2: SEHNR and FQNEAQ (reference sequence). J lost 6 bases, V lost 6 bases, and 6 bases had no gene match. CDR3 nucleotides: TGTGCCAGCAGGGAACCGGGACAGGGGGCCGGGGAGCTGTTTTTT. It yields the protein CASREPGQGAGELFF.

V gene TRBV6-6 combines with J gene TRBJ1-5; TRBD1 agrees at 7 bases. The germline V gene has CDR1 MNHNY and CDR2 SVGAGI (reference sequence). V dropped 4 bases and J dropped 7; count of bases not matched to a gene: 7. The CDR3 is 14 residues long. The CDR3 DNA reads as TGTGCCAGCAGTTTGAGGGGGCGGAGGCAGCCCCAGCATTTT. Its protein product is CASSLRGRRQPQHF.

The chain employs TRBV2 and TRBJ1-1; D is possibly TRBD1 (6 bases). The CDR3 totals 14 residues. The V gene lost 2 bases and the J gene lost 1 base, with 8 bases spanning the gap. The V gene's germline CDR1 is SNHLY and CDR2 FYNNEI. CDR3 sequence (DNA): TGTGCCAGCAGTGAAAGGGGGGGGAACACTGAAGCTTTCTTT. Encoded protein: CASSERGGNTEAFF.

The chain links TRBV9 to TRBJ2-1; 11 nucleotides match TRBD1. The CDR3 has 17 amino acids. Germline V gene lookup returns CDR1 SGDLS and CDR2 YYNGEE. J gave up 1 base and V 1 base, and 4 bases lay outside the gene matches. The CDR3 coding sequence is TGTGCCAGCAGCGTACCGGACAGGGGGCCATCCTACAATGAGCAGTTCTTC. It translates to CASSVPDRGPSYNEQFF.

This clone appeared a single time. The chain joins TRBV28 to TRBJ2-5; 12 bases fit TRBD2. From germline, CDR1 is MDHEN and CDR2 SYDVKM. This CDR3 spans 16 amino acids. With V trimmed by 6 bases and J by 2 bases, 7 bases remained unmatched. CDR3 region: CASSPPTSGRQETQYF. CDR3 nucleotides: TGTGCCAGCAGCCCACCTACTAGCGGGAGGCAAGAGACCCAGTACTTC.

The V call is TRBV29-1, the J call TRBJ2-2; D call uncertain. Germline V gene data show CDR1 as SQVTM and CDR2 as ANQGSEA. The CDR3 is 14 amino acids. V lost 7 bases and J 6 bases, leaving 18 bases between the germline ends. The DNA of the CDR3 is TGCAGCGGCCTTGGGCCCTTGGGTTCCGGGGAGCTGTTTTTT. Amino acids: CSGLGPLGSGELFF.

The chain uses TRBV23-1 and TRBJ2-7; 7 nucleotides line up with TRBD1. TRBV23-1 is flagged as an ORF with uncertain function. The V gene end was trimmed by 6 bases and the J gene end by 0 bases; junction bases not matched to a gene: 17. This CDR3 is 18 amino acids long. The DNA of the CDR3 is TGCGCCAGCAGCCTTACCACAGGGGCGCCACTGAGCTCCTACGAGCAGTACTTC. It encodes CASSLTTGAPLSSYEQYF.